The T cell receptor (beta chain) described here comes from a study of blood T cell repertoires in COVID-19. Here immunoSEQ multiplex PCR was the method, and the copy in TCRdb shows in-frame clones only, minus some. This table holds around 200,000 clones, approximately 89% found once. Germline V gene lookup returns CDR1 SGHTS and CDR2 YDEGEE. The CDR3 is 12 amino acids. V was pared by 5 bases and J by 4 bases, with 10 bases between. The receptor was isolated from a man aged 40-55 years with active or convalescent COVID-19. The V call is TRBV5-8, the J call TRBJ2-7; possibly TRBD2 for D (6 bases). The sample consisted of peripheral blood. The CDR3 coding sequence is TGTGCCAGCAGGAGACTAGTTTACGAGCAGTACTTC. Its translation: CASRRLVYEQYF.